A selection of T cell receptor beta chains follows, all from one sample in a study of T cell changes during pregnancy in multiple sclerosis. Profiling relied on immunoSEQ multiplex PCR, and the TCRdb table lists in-frame clones only, not all of them. The sample holds about 42,000 clones; roughly 90% are singletons and the top ten take 1.2%. Sample: CD4+ T cells from peripheral blood mononuclear cells, taken in the second trimester of pregnancy. The receptor source for this set is a female donor with multiple sclerosis, enrolled in a pregnancy study. Both conserved end residues are part of each CDR3. The order of the fields is clone size, D gene, V gene, J gene, CDR3 protein, CDR3 DNA. A D gene is named only where the DNA matches it firmly. Clone size is stated in some rows and not others, as once, few, many or a class when expanded.

abundance: -
d_gene: TRBD1
v_gene: TRBV11-2
j_gene: TRBJ1-1
CDR3aa: CASRQIRDRGKRTEAFF
CDR3nt: TGTGCCAGCAGACAAATCCGGGACAGGGGAAAGAGGACTGAAGCTTTCTTT

abundance: -
d_gene: -
v_gene: TRBV19
j_gene: TRBJ1-2
CDR3aa: CASSPQGGSYGYTF
CDR3nt: TGTGCCAGTAGCCCCCAGGGCGGGAGCTATGGCTACACCTTC

abundance: -
d_gene: -
v_gene: TRBV11-2
j_gene: TRBJ2-5
CDR3aa: CASSGGAALQETQYF
CDR3nt: TGTGCCAGCTCAGGCGGGGCAGCCTTACAAGAGACCCAGTACTTC

abundance: -
d_gene: TRBD1
v_gene: TRBV5-1
j_gene: TRBJ2-7
CDR3aa: CASSLAVGTGGYEQYF
CDR3nt: TGCGCCAGCAGCTTGGCCGTTGGGACAGGGGGCTACGAGCAGTACTTC

abundance: -
d_gene: -
v_gene: TRBV5-4
j_gene: TRBJ2-7
CDR3aa: CASSLAGLQSYEQYF
CDR3nt: TGTGCCAGCAGCTTGGCGGGTTTACAATCCTACGAGCAGTACTTC

abundance: -
d_gene: TRBD1
v_gene: TRBV27
j_gene: TRBJ2-6
CDR3aa: CASMDRVASGANVLTF
CDR3nt: TGTGCCAGCATGGACAGGGTTGCTTCTGGGGCCAACGTCCTGACTTTC

abundance: -
d_gene: -
v_gene: TRBV5-6
j_gene: TRBJ2-7
CDR3aa: CASSLGGGSSYEQYF
CDR3nt: TGTGCCAGCAGCTTAGGGGGGGGCAGCTCCTACGAGCAGTACTTC

abundance: once
d_gene: -
v_gene: TRBV18
j_gene: TRBJ2-5
CDR3aa: CASSPPNPTKETQYF
CDR3nt: TGTGCCAGCTCACCACCCAATCCAACAAAAGAGACCCAGTACTTC

abundance: -
d_gene: -
v_gene: TRBV28
j_gene: TRBJ2-7
CDR3aa: CATRRTVSSSVHEQYF
CDR3nt: TGTGCCACCAGGCGGACAGTGAGTTCCTCTGTCCACGAGCAGTACTTC

abundance: -
d_gene: -
v_gene: TRBV21-1
j_gene: TRBJ1-1
CDR3aa: CASSIGTGVADTEAFF
CDR3nt: TGTGCCAGCAGCATAGGGACAGGGGTGGCGGACACTGAAGCTTTCTTT

abundance: -
d_gene: TRBD2
v_gene: TRBV9
j_gene: TRBJ2-2
CDR3aa: CASSFSSGANTGELFF
CDR3nt: TGTGCCAGCAGCTTTTCTAGCGGGGCGAACACCGGGGAGCTGTTTTTT

abundance: -
d_gene: -
v_gene: TRBV19
j_gene: TRBJ2-1
CDR3aa: CASSLTGNSYNEQFF
CDR3nt: TGTGCCAGTAGTTTGACGGGGAACTCCTACAATGAGCAGTTCTTC

abundance: -
d_gene: -
v_gene: TRBV6-6
j_gene: TRBJ2-5
CDR3aa: CASTGLQETQYF
CDR3nt: TGTGCCAGCACCGGGTTACAAGAGACCCAGTACTTC

abundance: -
d_gene: -
v_gene: TRBV4-3
j_gene: TRBJ2-7
CDR3aa: CASSQDEAHTQYEQYF
CDR3nt: TGCGCCAGCAGCCAAGATGAGGCTCACACTCAGTACGAGCAGTACTTC

abundance: once
d_gene: TRBD2
v_gene: TRBV7-2
j_gene: TRBJ2-6
CDR3aa: CASSLVASGSNWGNVLTF
CDR3nt: TGTGCCAGCAGCTTAGTGGCTAGCGGGAGTAATTGGGGCAACGTCCTGACTTTC

abundance: -
d_gene: TRBD1
v_gene: TRBV6-1
j_gene: TRBJ2-4
CDR3aa: CASSGDRLLAKNIQYF
CDR3nt: TGTGCCAGCAGTGGGGACAGGTTACTAGCCAAAAACATTCAGTACTTC

abundance: few
d_gene: -
v_gene: TRBV7-6
j_gene: TRBJ1-1
CDR3aa: CASSSQGNTEAFF
CDR3nt: TGTGCCAGCAGCTCCCAGGGGAACACTGAAGCTTTCTTT

abundance: -
d_gene: -
v_gene: TRBV5-1
j_gene: TRBJ2-7
CDR3aa: CASSRAGAPEQYF
CDR3nt: TGCGCCAGCAGCAGAGCAGGGGCCCCCGAGCAGTACTTC

abundance: -
d_gene: TRBD2
v_gene: TRBV7-2
j_gene: TRBJ2-7
CDR3aa: CASSPLLLLAGGRGYEQYF
CDR3nt: TGTGCCAGCAGCCCCCTCCTGTTATTAGCGGGAGGTCGTGGATACGAGCAGTACTTC

abundance: -
d_gene: -
v_gene: TRBV9
j_gene: TRBJ2-3
CDR3aa: CASSVLGSQDTQYF
CDR3nt: TGTGCCAGCAGCGTTCTCGGGAGTCAAGATACGCAGTATTTT

abundance: few
d_gene: TRBD1
v_gene: TRBV29-1
j_gene: TRBJ2-7
CDR3aa: CSVEGVPGGSPEQYF
CDR3nt: TGCAGCGTTGAAGGGGTACCAGGGGGATCGCCCGAGCAGTACTTC

abundance: -
d_gene: -
v_gene: TRBV27
j_gene: TRBJ1-5
CDR3aa: CASSSSTGNNQPQHF
CDR3nt: -

abundance: -
d_gene: TRBD1
v_gene: TRBV5-4
j_gene: TRBJ1-4
CDR3aa: CASSLVTGGNEKLFF
CDR3nt: TGTGCCAGCAGCTTGGTAACAGGGGGAAATGAAAAACTGTTTTTT

abundance: -
d_gene: TRBD1
v_gene: TRBV6-6
j_gene: TRBJ1-3
CDR3aa: CASSPRQGATGNTIYF
CDR3nt: TGTGCCAGCAGTCCGCGACAGGGGGCGACTGGAAACACCATATATTTT

abundance: -
d_gene: -
v_gene: TRBV7-9
j_gene: TRBJ1-4
CDR3aa: CASSLVPPRNEKLFF
CDR3nt: TGTGCCAGCAGCTTAGTCCCCCCCCGTAATGAAAAACTGTTTTTT

abundance: -
d_gene: TRBD2
v_gene: TRBV28
j_gene: TRBJ2-3
CDR3aa: CASSFARREDTQYF
CDR3nt: TGTGCCAGCAGTTTTGCCCGGCGGGAGGATACGCAGTATTTT

abundance: -
d_gene: -
v_gene: TRBV27
j_gene: TRBJ2-7
CDR3aa: CASASGGGHPPHEQYF
CDR3nt: TGTGCCAGCGCTTCAGGTGGGGGCCACCCCCCCCACGAGCAGTACTTC

abundance: once
d_gene: -
v_gene: TRBV5-1
j_gene: TRBJ1-1
CDR3aa: CASSLETAISTEAFF
CDR3nt: TGCGCCAGCAGCCTGGAGACAGCTATTAGCACTGAAGCTTTCTTT

abundance: -
d_gene: -
v_gene: TRBV20-1
j_gene: TRBJ2-1
CDR3aa: CSARANEQFF
CDR3nt: TGCAGTGCTAGAGCAAATGAGCAGTTCTTC